This T cell receptor (beta chain) was profiled in a study of radiation and T cells in renal cell carcinoma. Study-level findings and limits: Baseline intratumoral clonotype presence is unknown without pretreatment biopsies.

Specified time point: blood 4 weeks post-SBRT, at nephrectomy. The treatment is: 15 Gy SBRT to primary tumor, nephrectomy 4 weeks later. The CDR3 totals 17 residues. The junction had 10 bases not matched to a gene; V was cut back by 5 bases and J by 2 bases. The germline V gene encodes CDR1 SGHVS and CDR2 FQNEAQ. Using immunoSEQ multiplex PCR, the repertoire was profiled, and TCRdb retains in-frame clones only, with some absent. The table shows around 100,000 clones, with roughly 84% occurring only once. Comment on this clone: Its target is not known.

This specimen consisted of blood, obtained from a patient whose treatment included radiotherapy and nephrectomy. The V and J genes are TRBV7-8 and TRBJ2-3; 10 positions match TRBD2. This TCR was sampled from a man aged 55 to 70 with renal cell carcinoma. CDR3 bases: TGTGCCAGCAGCCTGGGCACTAGCGGGACCTCCACAGATACGCAGTATTTT. Translating gives CASSLGTSGTSTDTQYF.